These T cell receptor beta chains were read from a single sample in a study of OX40 agonist ivuxolimab in advanced cancers. Repertoires were generated with immunoSEQ multiplex PCR, while TCRdb's copy carries only in-frame clones and drops some. The table lists nearly 80,000 clones, about 80% of them singletons. Material: CD4+ or CD8+ T cells sorted from blood, obtained in a trial of the OX40 agonist ivuxolimab. The receptors were sampled from an adult with an advanced solid tumor such as melanoma, head and neck, liver or kidney cancer. Each CDR3 is given with its conserved first and last residue. The order of the fields is clone size, D gene, V gene, J gene, CDR3 DNA, CDR3 protein. A D gene is named only where the DNA matches it firmly. Expanded clones are given a class, and other clones once, few, many or no size at all.

>-|-|TRBV6-1|TRBJ1-3
TGTGCCAGCATCTTACAGGGCTCTGGAAACACCATATATTTT
CASILQGSGNTIYF
>-|-|TRBV5-1|TRBJ2-1
TGCGCCAGCAGCCTCGATCGGATTAAGCAGTTCTTC
CASSLDRIKQFF
>-|TRBD2|TRBV5-1|TRBJ2-2
TGCGCCAGCAGCTTTAGCGGGGGGTACACCGGGGAGCTGTTTTTT
CASSFSGGYTGELFF
>-|TRBD1|TRBV6-6|TRBJ2-7
TGTGCCAGCAGTTACACAGGGGGCTCCTACGAGCAGTACTTC
CASSYTGGSYEQYF
>-|TRBD1|TRBV25-1|TRBJ1-3
TGTGCCAGCAGTGAAGGACGGGACAGATCTGGAAACACCATATATTTT
CASSEGRDRSGNTIYF
>-|-|TRBV7-3|TRBJ2-1
TGTGCCAGCAGCTTAACAGTCAGGGATGAGCAGTTCTTC
CASSLTVRDEQFF
>-|TRBD1|TRBV5-1|TRBJ1-1
TGCGCCAGCAGCCCAGGGACAGGGGGCACTGAAGCTTTCTTT
CASSPGTGGTEAFF
>-|TRBD2|TRBV18|TRBJ2-1
TGTGCCAGCTCAGAAGTTGGGTCGGGGGGGCCTAATGAGCAGTTCTTC
CASSEVGSGGPNEQFF
>-|-|TRBV2|TRBJ1-5
TGTGCCAGCAGTTTAAATCAGCCCCAGCATTTT
CASSLNQPQHF
>-|-|TRBV11-3|TRBJ2-5
TGTGCCAGCAGCTTAGGGGTATCCGGGACCCAGTACTTC
CASSLGVSGTQYF
>few|-|TRBV6-6|TRBJ1-3
TGTGCCACAGGGTTACTAGACACCATATATTTT
CATGLLDTIYF
>-|-|TRBV18|TRBJ1-2
TGTGCCAGCTCCATAGCTCCGGACCTGGCCGGAGGCTACACCTTC
CASSIAPDLAGGYTF
>-|TRBD2|TRBV6-5|TRBJ2-1
TGTTCCAGCAGGAGCGGGAGGGTACAGTTCTTC
CSSRSGRVQFF
>once|-|TRBV4-1|TRBJ1-1
TGCGCCAGCAGCCACCCGACCTCCCGCGGGGGAGCTTTCTTT
CASSHPTSRGGAFF
>-|-|TRBV6-6|TRBJ1-1
TGTGCCAGCAGTTACTCGATCACTGAAGCTTTCTTT
CASSYSITEAFF
>-|-|TRBV5-4|TRBJ1-1
TGTGCCAGCAGAAAGAAGACAGCACAGACTGAAGCTTTCTTT
CASRKKTAQTEAFF
>-|-|TRBV7-9|TRBJ2-7
TGTGCCAGCAGCTTAGTACGGGGCGGCGAGCAGTACTTC
CASSLVRGGEQYF
>-|TRBD1|TRBV5-4|TRBJ2-1
TGTGCCAGCAGCTCACCGGGACAGGGTTTGAATGAGCAGTTCTTC
CASSSPGQGLNEQFF
>-|TRBD2|TRBV5-1|TRBJ2-1
TGCGCCAGCACCTGGGGCGGGAGGGCCATTGTCAATGAGCAGTTCTTC
CASTWGGRAIVNEQFF
>-|TRBD1|TRBV29-1|TRBJ2-7
TGCAGCGTTGATGGACAGGGGGTTGGTAGCGAGCAGTACTTC
CSVDGQGVGSEQYF
>-|TRBD2|TRBV18|TRBJ2-1
TGTGCCAGCTCAAGAGAAGCGGGAGGGCCCGTCTATGAGCAGTTCTTC
CASSREAGGPVYEQFF
>-|TRBD2|TRBV19|TRBJ2-7
TGTGCCAGTAGTATAGCGGGGGGACTAACTAACCGCGAGCAGTACTTC
CASSIAGGLTNREQYF
>-|TRBD2|TRBV9|TRBJ2-5
TGTGCCAGCAGCGAGGGAGGGTGGGAGACCCAGTACTTC
CASSEGGWETQYF
>-|TRBD1|TRBV29-1|TRBJ1-2
TGCAGCGTTGTAGGGCAGGGGGGCGGCTACACCTTC
CSVVGQGGGYTF
>-|TRBD2|TRBV11-1|TRBJ2-5
TGTGCCAGCAGCTTAATGGCGGGGGGGCAAGGGACCCAGTACTTC
CASSLMAGGQGTQYF
>-|-|TRBV18|TRBJ2-1
TGTGCCAGCTCACCAGCTTCCCGCGAGCAGTTCTTC
CASSPASREQFF
>-|-|TRBV6-6|TRBJ1-1
TGTGCCAGCAGTTACTCGAATCGGGGGAACACTGAAGCTTTCTTT
CASSYSNRGNTEAFF
>-|-|TRBV21-1|TRBJ1-3
TGTGCCAGCAGACCACACCGACCCTCTGGAAACACCATATATTTT
CASRPHRPSGNTIYF
>-|-|TRBV6-1|TRBJ1-2
TGTGCCAGCAGCCCGACACCGAACTATGGCTACACCTTC
CASSPTPNYGYTF
>-|TRBD1|TRBV11-2|TRBJ2-1
TGTGCCAGCAGCTTTTCAGGGGGAGCACGATACAATGAGCAGTTCTTC
CASSFSGGARYNEQFF
>-|-|TRBV28|TRBJ2-2
TGTGCCAGCAGTCAAAAAACCGGGGAGCTGTTTTTT
CASSQKTGELFF
>-|TRBD1|TRBV19|TRBJ1-2
TGTGCCAGTACCCCCGGGACAGCAAACTCCTATGGCTACACCTTC
CASTPGTANSYGYTF
>once|TRBD1|TRBV30|TRBJ1-4
TGTGCCTTGACAGGGCCGCTACGGGGTGAAAAACTGTTTTTT
CALTGPLRGEKLFF
>-|-|TRBV28|TRBJ2-2
TGTGCCAGCAGTTTACTAGGAGTGGACACCGGGGAGCTGTTTTTT
CASSLLGVDTGELFF
>-|-|TRBV16|TRBJ1-1
TGTGCCAGCAGCCAACACGTGAACACTGAAGCTTTCTTT
CASSQHVNTEAFF